This T cell receptor beta chain was identified in a study of cytomegalovirus exposure and HLA in healthy donors. Study at large: Early released data had roughly 81 million unique TCRs, all coming from HLA-typed donors.

This CDR3 is built from 16 residues. The V gene's germline CDR1 is MNHNS and CDR2 SASEGT. Trimming took 1 base from V and 9 from J, leaving 16 bases between them. The PCR had 60 Vbeta and 13 Jbeta primers. Data came from immunoSEQ multiplex PCR; TCRdb stores just in-frame clones and leaves some out. Of approximately 160,000 clones listed, around 82% are singletons. This clone was observed a few times. The TCR was taken from a woman aged 45-59 years in good health and CMV-seropositive. Input material: PBMCs. The chain uses TRBV6-1 and TRBJ1-6; no firm D call. The CDR3 protein is CASSEGKKGGISPLHF. The CDR3 nucleotides are TGTGCCAGCAGTGAAGGAAAGAAGGGCGGGATTTCACCCCTCCACTTT.